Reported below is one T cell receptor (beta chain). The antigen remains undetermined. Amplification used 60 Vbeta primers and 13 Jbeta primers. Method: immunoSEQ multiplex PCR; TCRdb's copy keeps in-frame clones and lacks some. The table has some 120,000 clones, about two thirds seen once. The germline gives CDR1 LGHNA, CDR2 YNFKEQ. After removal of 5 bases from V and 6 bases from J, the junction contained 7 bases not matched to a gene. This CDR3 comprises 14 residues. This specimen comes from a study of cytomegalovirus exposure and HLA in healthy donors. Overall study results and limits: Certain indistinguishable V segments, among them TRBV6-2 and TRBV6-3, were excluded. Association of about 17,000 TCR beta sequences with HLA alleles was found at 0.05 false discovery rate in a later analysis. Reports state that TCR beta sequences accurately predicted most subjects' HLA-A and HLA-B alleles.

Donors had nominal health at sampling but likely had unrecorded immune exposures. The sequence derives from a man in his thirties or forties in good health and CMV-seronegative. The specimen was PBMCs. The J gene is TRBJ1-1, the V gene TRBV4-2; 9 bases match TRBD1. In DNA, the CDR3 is TGTGCCAGCAGCTCACAGGGGGCATCAGCTGAAGCTTTCTTT. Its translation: CASSSQGASAEAFF.